The sequence of this T cell receptor beta chain was determined in a study of T cell responses to AZD1222 COVID-19 vaccine. Broader study findings: Females outnumbered males among donors, who were mostly white British; clonal diversity was possibly underestimated. The number of AZD1222 recipients seropositive at baseline was only 5 to 7.

A word on this clone: Antigen specificity is unknown.

Sequencing used immunoSEQ multiplex PCR; TCRdb keeps in-frame clones, though not all of them. The data hold about 130,000 clones, with roughly 90% observed a single time. Looked up from germline, CDR1 is GTSNPN and CDR2 is SVGIG (reference sequence). This CDR3 has 15 residues. The V end was cut by 0 bases, the J end by 1 base, with 9 bases between. The TCR originated in an adult who received the AZD1222 COVID-19 vaccine. Sequencing used peripheral blood, obtained 28 days after the second AZD1222 dose. The V and J genes are TRBV30 and TRBJ1-4; D unclear. The CDR3 is CAWSVVTQTNEKLFF. The DNA for the CDR3 is TGTGCCTGGAGTGTAGTGACGCAAACTAATGAAAAACTGTTTTTT.